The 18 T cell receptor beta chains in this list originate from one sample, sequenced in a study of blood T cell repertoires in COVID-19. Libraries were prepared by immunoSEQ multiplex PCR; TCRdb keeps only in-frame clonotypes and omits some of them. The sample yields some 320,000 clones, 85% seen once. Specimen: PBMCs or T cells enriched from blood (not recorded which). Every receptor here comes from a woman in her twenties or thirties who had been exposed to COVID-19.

CDR3 sequence (DNA): TGCGCCAGCAGCCAAGATCCGACCGGGACAGTCGGAATTTACGAGCAGTACTTC. Its translation is CASSQDPTGTVGIYEQYF. The chain is built from TRBV4-3 and TRBJ2-7, with 7 bases identical to TRBD1. Germline V CDR1 and CDR2: LGHNA, YSLEER. The CDR3 extends over 18 amino acids. J lost 4 bases, V lost 0 bases, and 15 bases had no gene match.

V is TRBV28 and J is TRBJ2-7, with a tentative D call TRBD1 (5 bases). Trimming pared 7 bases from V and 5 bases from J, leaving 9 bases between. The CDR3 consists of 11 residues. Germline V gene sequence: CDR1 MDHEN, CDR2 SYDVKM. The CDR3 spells CASTKGDEQYF. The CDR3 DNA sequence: TGTGCCAGCACCAAAGGGGACGAGCAGTACTTC.

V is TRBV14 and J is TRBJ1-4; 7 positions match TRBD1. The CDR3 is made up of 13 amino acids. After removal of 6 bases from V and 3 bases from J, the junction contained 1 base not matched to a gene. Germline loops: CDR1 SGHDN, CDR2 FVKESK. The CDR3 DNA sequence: TGTGCCAGCAGAGGACAGGCTAATGAAAAACTGTTTTTT. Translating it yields CASRGQANEKLFF.

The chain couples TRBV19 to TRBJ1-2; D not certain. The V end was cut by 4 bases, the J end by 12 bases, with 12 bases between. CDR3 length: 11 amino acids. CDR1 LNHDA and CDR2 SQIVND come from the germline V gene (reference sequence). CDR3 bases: TGTGCCAGTAGTAATTCGGGGTTCCACACCTTC. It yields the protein CASSNSGFHTF. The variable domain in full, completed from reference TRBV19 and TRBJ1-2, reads DGGITQSPKYLFRKEGQNVTLSCEQNLNHDAMYWYRQDPGQGLRLIYYSQIVNDFQKGDIAEGYSVSREKKESFPLTVTSAQKNPTAFYLCASSNSGFHTFGSGTRLTVV.

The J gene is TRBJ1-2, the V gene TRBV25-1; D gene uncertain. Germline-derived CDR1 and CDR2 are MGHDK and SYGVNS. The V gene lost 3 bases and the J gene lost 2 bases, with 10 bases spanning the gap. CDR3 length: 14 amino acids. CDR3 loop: CASSDSGRNYGYTF. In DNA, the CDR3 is TGTGCCAGCAGTGATAGTGGTCGAAACTATGGCTACACCTTC.

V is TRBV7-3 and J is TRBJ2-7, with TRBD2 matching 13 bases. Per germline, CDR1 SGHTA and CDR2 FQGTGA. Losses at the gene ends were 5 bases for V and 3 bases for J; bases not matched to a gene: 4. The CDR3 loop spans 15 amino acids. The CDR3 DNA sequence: TGTGCCAGCAGCAACGGACTAGCGGGAGTCTACGAGCAGTACTTC. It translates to CASSNGLAGVYEQYF.

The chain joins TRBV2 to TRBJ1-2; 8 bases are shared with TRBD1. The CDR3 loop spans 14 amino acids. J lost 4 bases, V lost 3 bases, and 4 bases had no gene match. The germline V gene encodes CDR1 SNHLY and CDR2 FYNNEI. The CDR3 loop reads CASSETGVFYGYTF. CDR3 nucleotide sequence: TGTGCCAGCAGTGAGACAGGGGTGTTCTATGGCTACACCTTC.

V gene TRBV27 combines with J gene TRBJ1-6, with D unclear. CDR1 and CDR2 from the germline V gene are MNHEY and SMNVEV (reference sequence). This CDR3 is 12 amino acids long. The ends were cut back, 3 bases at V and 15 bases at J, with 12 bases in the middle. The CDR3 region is CASSLSGLGLHF. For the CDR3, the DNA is TGTGCCAGCAGTTTGAGCGGACTCGGCCTCCACTTT.

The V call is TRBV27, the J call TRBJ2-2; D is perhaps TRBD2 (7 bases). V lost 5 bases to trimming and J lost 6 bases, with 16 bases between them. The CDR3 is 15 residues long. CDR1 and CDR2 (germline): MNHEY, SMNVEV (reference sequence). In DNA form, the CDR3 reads TGTGCCAGCAGTCCTTTTGGGGGGGCGCCCGGGGAGCTGTTTTTT. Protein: CASSPFGGAPGELFF.

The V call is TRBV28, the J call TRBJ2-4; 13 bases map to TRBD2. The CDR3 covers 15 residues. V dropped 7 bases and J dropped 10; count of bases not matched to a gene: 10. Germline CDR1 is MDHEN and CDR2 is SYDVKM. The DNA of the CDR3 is TGTGCCAGCATTTCCGGACTAGCGGGAGTAGGGATTCAGTACTTC. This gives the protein CASISGLAGVGIQYF.

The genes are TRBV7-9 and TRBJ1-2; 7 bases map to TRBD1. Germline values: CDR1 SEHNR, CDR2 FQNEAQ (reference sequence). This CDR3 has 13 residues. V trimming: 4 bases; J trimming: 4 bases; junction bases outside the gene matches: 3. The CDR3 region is CASSSTGVYGYTF. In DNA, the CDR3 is TGTGCCAGCAGCTCAACAGGGGTCTATGGCTACACCTTC.

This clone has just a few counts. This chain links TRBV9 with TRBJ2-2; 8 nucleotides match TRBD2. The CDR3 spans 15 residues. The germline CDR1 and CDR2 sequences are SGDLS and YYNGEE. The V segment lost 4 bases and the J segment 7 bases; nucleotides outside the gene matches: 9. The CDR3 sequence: CASSQTSAQYGELFF. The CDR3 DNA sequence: TGTGCCAGCAGCCAGACTAGCGCGCAGTACGGGGAGCTGTTTTTT.

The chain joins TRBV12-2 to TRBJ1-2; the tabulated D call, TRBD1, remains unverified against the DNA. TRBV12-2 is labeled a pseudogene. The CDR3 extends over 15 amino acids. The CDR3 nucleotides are TGTGCAAGTCGCTCATTACGAACAGGGGGCTGTGGCTACACCTTC. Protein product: CASRSLRTGGCGYTF.

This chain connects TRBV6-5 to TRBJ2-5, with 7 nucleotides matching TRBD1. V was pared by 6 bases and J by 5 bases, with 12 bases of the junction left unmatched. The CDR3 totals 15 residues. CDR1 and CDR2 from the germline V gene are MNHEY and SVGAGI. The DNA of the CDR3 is TGTGCCAGCAGGGATTGGGACAGCCAAATGGAGACCCAGTACTTC. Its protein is CASRDWDSQMETQYF.

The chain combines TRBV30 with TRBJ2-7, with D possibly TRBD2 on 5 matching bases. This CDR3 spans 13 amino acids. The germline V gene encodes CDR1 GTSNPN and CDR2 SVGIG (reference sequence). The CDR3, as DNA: TGTGCAAGGTGGAGCTCGGAGGACTACGAGCAGTACTTC. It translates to CARWSSEDYEQYF.

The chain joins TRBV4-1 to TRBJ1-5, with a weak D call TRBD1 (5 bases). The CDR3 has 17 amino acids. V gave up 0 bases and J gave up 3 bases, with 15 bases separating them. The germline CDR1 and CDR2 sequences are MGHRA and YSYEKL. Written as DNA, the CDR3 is TGCGCCAGCAGCCAAGAAGGGGTCGGGGGGTTCAATCAGCCCCAGCATTTT. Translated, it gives CASSQEGVGGFNQPQHF.

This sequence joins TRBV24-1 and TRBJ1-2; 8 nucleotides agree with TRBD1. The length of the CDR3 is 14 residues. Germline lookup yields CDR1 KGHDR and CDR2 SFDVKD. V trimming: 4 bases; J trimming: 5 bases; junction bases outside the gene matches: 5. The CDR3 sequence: CATSDRTGSYGYTF. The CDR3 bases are TGTGCCACCAGTGACCGGACAGGGAGTTATGGCTACACCTTC.

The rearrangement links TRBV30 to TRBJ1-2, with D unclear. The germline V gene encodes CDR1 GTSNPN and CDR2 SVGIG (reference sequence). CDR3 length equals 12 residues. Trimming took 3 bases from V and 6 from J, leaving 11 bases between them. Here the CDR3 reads CAWSPGENGYTF. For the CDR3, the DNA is TGTGCCTGGAGCCCCGGAGAGAATGGCTACACCTTC.